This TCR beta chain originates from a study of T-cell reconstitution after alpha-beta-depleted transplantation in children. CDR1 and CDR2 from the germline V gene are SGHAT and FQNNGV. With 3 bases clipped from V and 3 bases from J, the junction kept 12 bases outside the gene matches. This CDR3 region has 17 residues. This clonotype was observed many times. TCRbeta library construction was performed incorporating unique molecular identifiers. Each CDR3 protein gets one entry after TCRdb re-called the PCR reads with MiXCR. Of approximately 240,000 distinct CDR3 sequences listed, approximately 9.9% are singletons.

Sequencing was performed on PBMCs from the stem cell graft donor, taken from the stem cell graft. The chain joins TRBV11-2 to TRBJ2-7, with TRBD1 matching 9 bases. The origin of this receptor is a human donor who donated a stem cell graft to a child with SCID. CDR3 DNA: TGTGCCAGCAGCTTCACAGGGGGCTGGGGATTTGTCTACGAGCAGTACTTC. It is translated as CASSFTGGWGFVYEQYF.